These 29 T cell receptor beta chains were sequenced from one sample in a study of T cell responses to AZD1222 COVID-19 vaccine. Some clones are missing from TCRdb's copy, which holds only in-frame ones; the method was immunoSEQ multiplex PCR. The data hold roughly 120,000 clones, with 89% observed a single time. The material sequenced was peripheral blood, taken on day 0 of AZD1222 vaccination. These receptors all stem from an adult in good health.

This clone occurred once. This chain connects TRBV2 to TRBJ1-5; D is possibly TRBD1 (5 bases). The CDR3 runs to 14 residues. Germline CDR1 reads SNHLY; CDR2 reads FYNNEI. Trimming pared 3 bases from V and 3 bases from J, leaving 9 bases between. The DNA for the CDR3 is TGTGCCAGCAGTGATCAGGGTCTCAATCAGCCCCAGCATTTT. Translation gives CASSDQGLNQPQHF.

This CDR3 is CASSVGMGGYETQYF. As DNA, the CDR3 is TGTGCCAGCAGCGTAGGAATGGGGGGGTATGAGACCCAGTACTTC. The J gene is TRBJ2-5, the V gene TRBV9; TRBD2 matches 7 bases. J gave up 5 bases and V 0 bases, and 7 bases lay outside the gene matches. The CDR3 consists of 15 residues. Per the germline V gene, CDR1 is SGDLS and CDR2 is YYNGEE.

J is TRBJ2-2 and V is TRBV30; TRBD2 aligns across 8 bases. V trimming: 3 bases; J trimming: 6 bases; junction bases outside the gene matches: 6. This CDR3 has 14 amino acids. Germline V gene lookup returns CDR1 GTSNPN and CDR2 SVGIG (reference sequence). In DNA, the CDR3 is TGTGCCTGGAGGATTAGCGGGAAAGCCGGGGAGCTGTTTTTT. Protein sequence: CAWRISGKAGELFF.

The chain carries TRBV18 and TRBJ1-5, with 11 bases aligning to TRBD1. The CDR3 sequence is 14 residues long. The germline CDR1 and CDR2 sequences are KGHSH and LQKENI. Trimming cost V 6 bases and J 7 bases; bases outside gene matches: 5. The CDR3 coding sequence is TGTGCCAGCTCGGGTCGGACAGGGGGCCAGCCCCAGCATTTT. It translates to CASSGRTGGQPQHF.

The rearrangement links TRBV6-4 to TRBJ2-2, with TRBD1 identical over 7 bases. Germline V lookup: CDR1 MRHNA, CDR2 SNTAGT. This CDR3 is built from 16 residues. Trimming at V came to 6 bases and at J to 0 bases, leaving 7 bases not matched to a gene. CDR3 DNA sequence: TGTGCCAGCAGGGCACAGGGGTCGGCGAACACCGGGGAGCTGTTTTTT. Amino acid sequence: CASRAQGSANTGELFF.

The chain recombines TRBV5-4 with TRBJ2-5; 10 nucleotides agree with TRBD2. The ends lost 2 bases at V and 5 bases at J; junction bases unmatched: 12. The V gene's germline CDR1 is SGHNT and CDR2 YYREEE (reference sequence). This CDR3 comprises 17 residues. In nucleotides, the CDR3 is TGTGCCAGCAGCTTACGAAAACTAGCGGGAAGGTCGGAGACCCAGTACTTC. Amino acid sequence: CASSLRKLAGRSETQYF.

On this clone itself: Other DNA sequences of this sample code for an identical CDR3. The rearrangement links TRBV29-1 to TRBJ2-7, with D unclear. The CDR3 is made up of 12 amino acids. The V end lost 3 bases, the J end lost 2 bases, and 8 bases lay between the germline ends. CDR1 SQVTM and CDR2 ANQGSEA come from the germline V gene. The CDR3 here is CSVEDSAYEQYF. The CDR3 bases are TGCAGCGTTGAGGATTCGGCCTACGAGCAGTACTTC.

J is TRBJ2-6 and V is TRBV3-1 (or the pseudogene TRBV3-2); 8 nucleotides line up with TRBD2. The germline CDR1 and CDR2 sequences are LGHDT and YNNKEL (reference sequence). The CDR3 runs to 17 residues. V lost 0 bases and J lost 4; bases outside the gene matches: 5. The CDR3 is CASSQDRGGTGANVLTF. The CDR3 DNA sequence: TGTGCCAGCAGCCAAGATCGGGGGGGTACCGGGGCCAACGTCCTGACTTTC.

The V and J genes are TRBV4-1 and TRBJ1-1; D gene ambiguous. Germline V lookup: CDR1 MGHRA, CDR2 YSYEKL. The length of the CDR3 is 14 residues. Trimming left V 0 bases short and J 11 bases short, with 16 bases between. The CDR3 DNA sequence: TGCGCCAGCAGCCAAGATAGGACCCCTCCTGGGGCTTTCTTT. Protein: CASSQDRTPPGAFF.

CDR3 sequence (DNA): TGTGCCAGTAGTATGATCCCCGGGAGGAGCAATCAGCCCCAGCATTTT. Protein product: CASSMIPGRSNQPQHF. The V call is TRBV19, the J call TRBJ1-5; D unclear. The CDR3 is 16 amino acids. Trimming left V 3 bases short and J 1 base short, with 13 bases between. Germline V gene sequence: CDR1 LNHDA, CDR2 SQIVND (reference sequence). Filled out from reference TRBV19 and TRBJ1-5, the complete variable domain reads DGGITQSPKYLFRKEGQNVTLSCEQNLNHDAMYWYRQDPGQGLRLIYYSQIVNDFQKGDIAEGYSVSREKKESFPLTVTSAQKNPTAFYLCASSMIPGRSNQPQHFGDGTRLSIL.

In this sample, this clone turned up a few times. The V and J genes are TRBV11-2 and TRBJ2-7, with TRBD1 matching over 10 bases. Germline V gives CDR1 SGHAT, CDR2 FQNNGV. The CDR3 totals 17 residues. Trimming took 0 bases from V and 1 from J; bases not matched to a gene: 6. The CDR3 DNA reads TGTGCCAGCAGCTTAGATCTGGGGACAGGGGCGTCCTACGAGCAGTACTTC. The encoded protein is CASSLDLGTGASYEQYF.

V and J are TRBV4-1 and TRBJ2-1, with TRBD2 identical over 13 bases. V shed 2 bases, J shed 7 bases, and the junction held 8 bases outside the gene matches. Germline V gives CDR1 MGHRA, CDR2 YSYEKL. The CDR3 consists of 17 residues. In DNA, the CDR3 is TGCGCCAGCAGCCAATCTACTAGCGGGAGGGCCCGAAATGAGCAGTTCTTC. Amino acids: CASSQSTSGRARNEQFF.

This chain connects TRBV15 to TRBJ2-5; TRBD1 matches 7 bases. The V gene's germline CDR1 is LNHNV and CDR2 YYDKDF (reference sequence). The trim removed 1 base at V and 3 bases at J, leaving 2 bases unmatched. The length of the CDR3 is 14 residues. The CDR3 sequence: CATSRVDRKETQYF. Written as DNA, the CDR3 is TGTGCCACCAGCAGAGTGGACAGGAAAGAGACCCAGTACTTC. Using reference TRBV15 and TRBJ2-5 for the parts outside the CDR3, the full variable domain is DAMVIQNPRYQVTQFGKPVTLSCSQTLNHNVMYWYQQKSSQAPKLLFHYYDKDFNNEADTPDNFQSRRPNTSFCFLDIRSPGLGDTAMYLCATSRVDRKETQYFGPGTRLLVL.

The J gene is TRBJ1-1, the V gene TRBV7-9; 7 bases are shared with TRBD1. Germline lookup yields CDR1 SEHNR and CDR2 FQNEAQ (reference sequence). CDR3 length: 14 amino acids. V was pared by 5 bases and J by 4 bases, with 7 bases of the junction left unmatched. CDR3 residues: CASSLTGEATEAFF. Here the CDR3 DNA reads TGTGCCAGCAGCCTTACAGGGGAGGCCACTGAAGCTTTCTTT. The full variable domain, with the rest looked up from reference TRBV7-9 and TRBJ1-1, is DTGVSQNPRHKITKRGQNVTFRCDPISEHNRLYWYRQTLGQGPEFLTYFQNEAQLEKSRLLSDRFSAERPKGSFSTLEIQRTEQGDSAMYLCASSLTGEATEAFFGQGTRLTVV.

The gene calls are TRBV27 and TRBJ2-2, with 11 bases fitting TRBD2. The junction had 9 bases not matched to a gene; V was cut back by 5 bases and J by 7 bases. The CDR3 has 16 residues. Germline V gene sequence: CDR1 MNHEY, CDR2 SMNVEV (reference sequence). This chain's CDR3 is CASSPWTSGYGGELFF. CDR3 coding DNA: TGTGCCAGCAGTCCATGGACTAGCGGGTATGGCGGGGAGCTGTTTTTT.

CDR3: CASNQRTGQNTGELFF. CDR3 DNA sequence: TGTGCCAGCAATCAGAGGACAGGGCAAAACACCGGGGAGCTGTTTTTT. This rearrangement joins TRBV9 to TRBJ2-2; 8 bases match TRBD1. V lost 6 bases and J lost 2; bases outside the gene matches: 9. CDR1 SGDLS and CDR2 YYNGEE come from the germline V gene. CDR3 size: 16 residues.

The rearrangement joins TRBV7-6 to TRBJ2-5, with 11 bases identical to TRBD2. The CDR3 extends over 16 amino acids. The ends lost 0 bases at V and 4 bases at J; junction bases unmatched: 4. Looked up from germline, CDR1 is SGHVS and CDR2 is FNYEAQ. Here the CDR3 reads CASSLALGLAGETQYF. DNA of the CDR3: TGTGCCAGCAGCTTAGCGCTAGGACTAGCGGGAGAGACCCAGTACTTC.

The chain carries TRBV2 and TRBJ2-4; TRBD1 matches at 7 bases. Germline CDR1 SNHLY, CDR2 FYNNEI. The CDR3 has 14 amino acids. The V segment lost 5 bases and the J segment 7 bases; nucleotides outside the gene matches: 8. The CDR3, as DNA: TGTGCCAGCAGTCCTCAGACAGGGAACAACATTCAGTACTTC. Translated, it gives CASSPQTGNNIQYF. Full variable domain (outside the CDR3, taken from reference TRBV2 and TRBJ2-4): EPEVTQTPSHQVTQMGQEVILRCVPISNHLYFYWYRQILGQKVEFLVSFYNNEISEKSEIFDDQFSVERPDGSNFTLKIRSTKLEDSAMYFCASSPQTGNNIQYFGAGTRLSVL.

This rearrangement joins TRBV11-2 to TRBJ2-1; D perhaps matches TRBD1 (6 bases). Trimming shortened V by 3 bases and J by 7 bases, and 10 bases separated the two germline ends. The CDR3 spans 13 residues. Germline CDR1 is SGHAT and CDR2 is FQNNGV. CDR3 in DNA: TGTGCCAGCAGCTTCACAGGGTCAAATGAGCAGTTCTTC. Encoded protein: CASSFTGSNEQFF.

The chain carries TRBV19 and TRBJ1-3, with D possibly matching TRBD1 (5 bases). The CDR3 has 18 amino acids. Germline CDR1 reads LNHDA; CDR2 reads SQIVND (reference sequence). V lost 5 bases, J lost 2 bases, and 22 bases lay in between. The CDR3 is CASSGDGRSPPAGNTIYF. For the CDR3, the DNA is TGTGCCAGTAGTGGGGACGGTCGTTCCCCTCCGGCTGGAAACACCATATATTTT.

This chain uses TRBV11-2 with TRBJ2-7; 8 bases line up with TRBD1. There are 14 residues in the CDR3. V lost 3 bases to trimming and J lost 3 bases; unmatched junction nucleotides: 4. CDR1 SGHAT and CDR2 FQNNGV come from the germline V gene. DNA of the CDR3: TGTGCCAGCAGCTTGGGGACAGGCCTCTACGAGCAGTACTTC. This translates into CASSLGTGLYEQYF.

V usage is TRBV6-5 and J usage is TRBJ1-2, with D unclear. The germline CDR1 and CDR2 sequences are MNHEY and SVGAGI. The CDR3 is 13 residues long. Trimming shortened V by 4 bases and J by 3 bases, and 9 bases separated the two germline ends. CDR3 in amino acids: CASSLKAHYGYTF. CDR3 sequence (DNA): TGTGCCAGCAGTTTGAAGGCCCACTATGGCTACACCTTC.

V is TRBV4-1 and J is TRBJ2-1; no firm D call. This CDR3 contains 15 residues. V dropped 0 bases and J dropped 4 bases, with 10 bases sitting between them. Germline assignment: CDR1 MGHRA and CDR2 YSYEKL. This CDR3 is CASSQDEYPYNEQFF. In DNA, the CDR3 is TGCGCCAGCAGCCAAGATGAGTACCCATACAATGAGCAGTTCTTC.

The chain couples TRBV29-1 to TRBJ2-1, with TRBD2 matching over 8 bases. The germline V gene has CDR1 SQVTM and CDR2 ANQGSEA. The CDR3 contains 15 residues. With V trimmed by 4 bases and J by 3 bases, 8 bases remained unmatched. The CDR3: CSVGLRAGGYNEQFF. The CDR3 DNA is TGCAGCGTTGGCCTGAGGGCGGGGGGCTACAATGAGCAGTTCTTC.

This clone was seen once. The chain joins TRBV11-2 to TRBJ2-2, with 9 bases fitting TRBD2. V gave up 6 bases and J gave up 6 bases; unmatched junction bases: 8. The CDR3 is 15 amino acids. Germline CDR1 reads SGHAT; CDR2 reads FQNNGV. For the CDR3, the DNA is TGTGCCAGCAGTTTTGGGTCTAGCGGGGCCGGGGAGCTGTTTTTT. It translates to CASSFGSSGAGELFF.

This chain connects TRBV5-1 to TRBJ2-7; TRBD2 agrees at 7 bases. Germline values: CDR1 SGHRS, CDR2 YFSETQ. The length of the CDR3 is 14 residues. The J segment lost 6 bases and the V segment lost 2 bases, leaving 8 bases of the junction unmatched. The DNA for the CDR3 is TGCGCCAGCAGCTTATCCTGGACGGGAGGCGAGCAGTACTTC. This translates into CASSLSWTGGEQYF.

As DNA, the CDR3 is TGTGCCAGCAGCCCCCAGGGAGGATTTGTCTACAATGAGCAGTTCTTC. This codes for CASSPQGGFVYNEQFF. The chain combines TRBV14 with TRBJ2-1, with TRBD2 as a possible D gene (6 bases). Trimming took off 4 bases at V and 3 bases at J, with 16 bases between the two ends. The CDR3 contains 16 residues. The V gene's germline CDR1 is SGHDN and CDR2 FVKESK.

V and J are TRBV28 and TRBJ1-3; TRBD1 matches at 7 bases. The germline V gene encodes CDR1 MDHEN and CDR2 SYDVKM. Unmatched junction bases numbered 8, after V lost 5 bases and J lost 7 bases. This CDR3 spans 14 amino acids. The CDR3 spells CASSAYPRGNTIYF. For the CDR3, the DNA is TGTGCCAGCAGTGCCTACCCCAGGGGGAACACCATATATTTT.

This chain joins TRBV28 and TRBJ1-4, with D possibly being TRBD1 (5 bases). The CDR3 has 14 residues. The germline V and J ends were trimmed by 6 bases and 5 bases, with 13 bases remaining between them. Germline lookup yields CDR1 MDHEN and CDR2 SYDVKM. CDR3 bases: TGTGCCAGCAGCACGGGCCAGGGAAATGAAAAACTGTTTTTT. Its translation: CASSTGQGNEKLFF.